These 11 T cell receptor beta chains share one sample of origin, sequenced in a study of neurological immune-mediated disorders. Stated time point: longitudinal time-point 1 (baseline). TCRdb redid the calling of the 5' RACE reads with MiXCR, one entry per CDR3 protein. The repertoire holds some 49,000 distinct CDR3 sequences, with 10% as singletons. Sequencing used PBMCs. All receptors derive from a woman aged 40 to 55 in good health.

This clonotype was recorded many times. The J gene is TRBJ2-5, the V gene TRBV4-2; 13 bases fit TRBD2. V lost 3 bases, J lost 4 bases, and 5 bases stayed unmatched. Germline CDR1 and CDR2: LGHNA and YNFKEQ. This CDR3 spans 16 amino acids. The CDR3 reads CASSHPLAGGGETQYF. CDR3 DNA sequence: TGTGCCAGCAGCCATCCACTAGCGGGAGGGGGAGAGACCCAGTACTTC.

The table lists this clonotype with many counts. V usage is TRBV18 and J usage is TRBJ1-5; D perhaps matches TRBD1 (5 bases). This CDR3 contains 14 residues. In germline, CDR1 is KGHSH, CDR2 LQKENI. The germline V and J ends were trimmed by 3 bases and 9 bases, with 15 bases remaining between them. The CDR3 reads CASSPQDLQGPQHF. CDR3 in DNA: TGTGCCAGCTCACCCCAGGACCTTCAGGGGCCCCAGCATTTT.

This clonotype was picked up many times. The chain is built from TRBV5-5 and TRBJ2-1; D unclear. This CDR3 is built from 15 residues. V dropped 0 bases and J dropped 0 bases, with 7 bases sitting between them. Germline V gene sequence: CDR1 SGHKS, CDR2 YYEKEE (reference sequence). As DNA, the CDR3 is TGTGCCAGCAGCTTGGAAGTAAACTCCTACAATGAGCAGTTCTTC. This gives the protein CASSLEVNSYNEQFF. Full variable domain (outside the CDR3, taken from reference TRBV5-5 and TRBJ2-1): DAGVTQSPTHLIKTRGQQVTLRCSPISGHKSVSWYQQVLGQGPQFIFQYYEKEERGRGNFPDRFSARQFPNYSSELNVNALLLGDSALYLCASSLEVNSYNEQFFGPGTRLTVL.

This clonotype has a handful of counts. The chain has TRBV7-2 and TRBJ2-7; D unclear. Germline V gene data show CDR1 as SGHTA and CDR2 as FQGNSA. With 5 bases removed from V and 2 bases from J, the gap between germline ends came to 19 bases. CDR3 length equals 16 residues. This chain's CDR3 is CASSAAWGKGPYEQYF. CDR3 bases: TGTGCCAGCAGCGCAGCGTGGGGTAAAGGGCCCTACGAGCAGTACTTC.

This clonotype was recorded at least ten times. CDR3 nucleotides: TGTGCCAGCAGCAACAGGGCCTCTGGGGCCAACGTCCTGACTTTC. This translates into CASSNRASGANVLTF. This sequence joins TRBV7-2 and TRBJ2-6; tentative D call: TRBD1 (6 bases). Germline values: CDR1 SGHTA, CDR2 FQGNSA. V was trimmed by 5 bases and J by 0 bases, leaving 8 bases between them. This CDR3 spans 15 amino acids.

This clonotype was counted ten times or more. The chain carries TRBV20-1 and TRBJ1-1; TRBD1 is a possible D gene (5 bases). Germline assignment: CDR1 DFQATT and CDR2 SNEGSKA (reference sequence). CDR3 size: 14 residues. Trimming removed 6 bases at V and 3 bases at J, with 17 bases between. Here the CDR3 DNA reads TGCAGTGCAGTCGGGGCAGGGAAGGACACTGAAGCTTTCTTT. It translates to CSAVGAGKDTEAFF.

Turning to this clonotype: Germline is not matched at one junction end, which may reflect a read error. The V gene is TRBV7-2, the J gene TRBJ1-3; D is ambiguous. This CDR3 is 15 amino acids long. Germline V lookup: CDR1 SGHTA, CDR2 FQGNSA. The CDR3 loop reads CASSLGWYSGNTMYF. The CDR3 bases are TGTGCCAGCAGCTTGGGATGGTACTCTGGAAACACCATGTATTTT.

In this sample, this clonotype turned up many times. The chain joins TRBV20-1 to TRBJ1-2; D perhaps matches TRBD1 (6 bases). Trimming pared 3 bases from V and 7 bases from J, leaving 9 bases between. The CDR3 length is 11 residues. Germline V gene lookup returns CDR1 DFQATT and CDR2 SNEGSKA (reference sequence). The CDR3 DNA reads as TGCAGTGCTAGGTCGGGGGCTGGCTACACCTTC. This sequence encodes CSARSGAGYTF.

This clonotype was seen ten or more times. The chain has TRBV6-5 and TRBJ2-7, with D maybe TRBD2 (6 bases). With 6 bases removed from V and 6 bases from J, the gap between germline ends came to 21 bases. This CDR3 comprises 15 residues. From germline, CDR1 is MNHEY and CDR2 SVGAGI. Here the CDR3 DNA reads TGTGCCAGCAGGGGGGGTCAGGGCTCATGGAGCGAGCAGTACTTC. Translated, it gives CASRGGQGSWSEQYF.

This clonotype appeared many times. The CDR3 DNA is TGTGCCAGCAGTTTGATGAGTCGACAAGCCACAGATACGCAGTATTTT. Its translation: CASSLMSRQATDTQYF. This chain connects TRBV12-3 or TRBV12-4 to TRBJ2-3, with unresolved D. This CDR3 is 16 amino acids long. Between the trimmed V and J ends, which lost 3 bases and 2 bases, there was a span of 15 bases.

Concerning this clonotype: A much more abundant neighbour one base away suggests this may be a read error. The CDR3 ends on some other residue instead of the conserved phenylalanine or tryptophan, so this is likely a read error. This chain joins TRBV6-2 or TRBV6-3 and TRBJ2-1, with D perhaps matching TRBD2 (5 bases). Trimming pared 7 bases from V and 12 bases from J, leaving 13 bases between. This CDR3 comprises 11 residues. Germline V gene lookup returns CDR1 MNHEY and CDR2 SVGEGT. The CDR3 region is CASNDGSGQFL. The CDR3, as DNA: TGTGCCAGCAACGACGGAAGCGGGCAGTTCTTA.